The T cell receptor (beta chain) under discussion was sequenced for a study of blood T cell repertoires in COVID-19. Study context: Spain, Italy and the United States supplied samples that represented acute and convalescent COVID-19.

The repertoire was sequenced with immunoSEQ multiplex PCR; TCRdb's copy has only in-frame clones and lacks some. The sample contains fewer than 200,000 clones, approximately 88% of which appear only once. Germline assignment: CDR1 LGHDT and CDR2 YNNKEL (reference sequence). Trimming removed 1 base from V and 7 bases from J, with 13 bases in between. This CDR3 region has 15 residues. This clone was observed a handful of times. V is TRBV3-1 (or the pseudogene TRBV3-2) and J is TRBJ1-4, with a weak D call TRBD1 (5 bases). This sequence originates from a woman aged 45-59 years with acute or convalescent COVID-19. The source material was peripheral blood. CDR3 coding DNA: TGTGCCAGCAGCCAAGGCGGGGCTAGGGGTGAAAAACTGTTTTTT. Protein sequence: CASSQGGARGEKLFF.